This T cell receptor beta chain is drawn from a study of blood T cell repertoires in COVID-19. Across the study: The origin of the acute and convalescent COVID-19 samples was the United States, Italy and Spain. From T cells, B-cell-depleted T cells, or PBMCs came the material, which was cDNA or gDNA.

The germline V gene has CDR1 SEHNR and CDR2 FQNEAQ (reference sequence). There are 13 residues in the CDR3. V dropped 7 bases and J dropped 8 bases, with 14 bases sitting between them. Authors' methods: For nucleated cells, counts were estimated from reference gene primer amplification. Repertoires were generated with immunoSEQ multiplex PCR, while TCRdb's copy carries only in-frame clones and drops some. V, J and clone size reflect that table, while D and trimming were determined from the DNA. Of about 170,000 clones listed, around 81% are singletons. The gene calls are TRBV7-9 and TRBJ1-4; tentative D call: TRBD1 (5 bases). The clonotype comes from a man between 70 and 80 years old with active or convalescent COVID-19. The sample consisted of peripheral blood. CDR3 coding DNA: TGTGCCAGCACGCAGGGCTTAGAGGAAAAACTGTTTTTT. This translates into CASTQGLEEKLFF.